This T cell receptor (beta chain) was sequenced in a study of CD8+CD57+ T cells in acquired aplastic anemia. Study details: The DNA of sorted CD4+ and CD8+ cells averaged roughly 3.2 ug. Study-level findings and limits: CD8+ Simpson's diversity did not differ significantly between patients and controls.

Both TCR beta VDJ combination and CDR3 sequence profiling were carried out. Genomic DNA was the template for this profiling. TCRdb reanalysed the reads using MiXCR and keeps one entry per CDR3 protein. The repertoire holds around 430,000 distinct CDR3 sequences, around 30% seen once, with 0.82% in the top ten. Note on this clonotype: Its antigen is as yet unknown. A clone one base away is much larger, so this may be a read error.

Only patients with CD8+CD57+ cell expansion on flow cytometry were chosen for sequencing. With no exception, the patients had severe acquired aplastic anemia. At the time of blood sampling, patients had not yet received any therapy. This CDR3 region has 15 residues. From germline, CDR1 is SGDLS and CDR2 YYNGEE. The receptor's source is a human donor with aplastic anemia. The sequencing input was sorted CD4+, CD8+, or CD8+CD57+ T cells (not recorded which) from PBMCs. The J gene is TRBJ1-2, the V gene TRBV9; D is possibly TRBD1 (6 bases). The CDR3 is CVSSPRMSGADGYTF. In nucleotides, the CDR3 is TGTGTCAGCAGCCCCCGAATGTCAGGGGCCGATGGCTACACCTTC.